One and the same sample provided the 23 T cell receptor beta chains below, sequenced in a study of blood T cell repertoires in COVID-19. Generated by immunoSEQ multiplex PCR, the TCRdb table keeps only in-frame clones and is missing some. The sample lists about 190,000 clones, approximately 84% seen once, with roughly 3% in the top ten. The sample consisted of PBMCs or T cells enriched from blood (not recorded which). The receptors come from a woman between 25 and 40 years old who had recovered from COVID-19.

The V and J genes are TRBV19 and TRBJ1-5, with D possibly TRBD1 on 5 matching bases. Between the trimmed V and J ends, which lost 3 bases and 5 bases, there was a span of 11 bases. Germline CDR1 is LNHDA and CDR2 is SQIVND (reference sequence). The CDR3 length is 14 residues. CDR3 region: CASSIPARDQPQHF. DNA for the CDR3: TGTGCCAGTAGTATCCCCGCCAGGGATCAGCCCCAGCATTTT.

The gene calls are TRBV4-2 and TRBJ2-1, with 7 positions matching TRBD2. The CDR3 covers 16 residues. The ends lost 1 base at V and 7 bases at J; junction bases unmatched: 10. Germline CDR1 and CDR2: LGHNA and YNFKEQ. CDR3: CASSQVGGGPRNEQFF. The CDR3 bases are TGTGCCAGCAGCCAAGTGGGGGGAGGGCCGCGGAATGAGCAGTTCTTC.

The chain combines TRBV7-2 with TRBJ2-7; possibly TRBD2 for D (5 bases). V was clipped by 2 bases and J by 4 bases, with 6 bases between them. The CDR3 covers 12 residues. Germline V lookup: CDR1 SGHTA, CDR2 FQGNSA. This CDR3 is CASSLSGYEQYF. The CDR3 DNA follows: TGTGCCAGCAGCTTATCGGGATACGAGCAGTACTTC.

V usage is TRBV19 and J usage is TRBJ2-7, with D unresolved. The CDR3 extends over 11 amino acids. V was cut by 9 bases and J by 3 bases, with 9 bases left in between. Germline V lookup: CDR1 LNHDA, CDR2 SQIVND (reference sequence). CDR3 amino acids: CARDCYYEQYF. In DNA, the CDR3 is TGTGCCAGAGACTGTTACTACGAGCAGTACTTC.

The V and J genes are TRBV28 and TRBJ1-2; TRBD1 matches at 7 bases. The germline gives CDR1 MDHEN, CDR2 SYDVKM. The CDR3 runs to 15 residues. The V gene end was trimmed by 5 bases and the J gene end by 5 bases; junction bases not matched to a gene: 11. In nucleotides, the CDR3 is TGTGCCAGCAGTGACCTACAGGGGTCGGGGTATGGCTACACCTTC. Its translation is CASSDLQGSGYGYTF.

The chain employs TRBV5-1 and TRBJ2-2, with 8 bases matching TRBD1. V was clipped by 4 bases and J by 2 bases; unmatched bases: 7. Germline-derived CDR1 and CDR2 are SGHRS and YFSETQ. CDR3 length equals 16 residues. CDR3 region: CASSLTDRVNTGELFF. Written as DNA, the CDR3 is TGCGCCAGCAGCCTAACGGACAGGGTTAACACCGGGGAGCTGTTTTTT.

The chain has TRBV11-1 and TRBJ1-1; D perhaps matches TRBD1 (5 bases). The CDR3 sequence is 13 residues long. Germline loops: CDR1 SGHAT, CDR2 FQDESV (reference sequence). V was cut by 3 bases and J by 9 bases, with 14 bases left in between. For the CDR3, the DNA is TGTGCCAGCAGCTTGGAGAGGACAAGCCAAGCTTTCTTT. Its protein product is CASSLERTSQAFF. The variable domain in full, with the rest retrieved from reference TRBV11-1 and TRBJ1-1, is EAEVAQSPRYKITEKSQAVAFWCDPISGHATLYWYRQILGQGPELLVQFQDESVVDDSQLPKDRFSAERLKGVDSTLKIQPAELGDSAMYLCASSLERTSQAFFGQGTRLTVV.

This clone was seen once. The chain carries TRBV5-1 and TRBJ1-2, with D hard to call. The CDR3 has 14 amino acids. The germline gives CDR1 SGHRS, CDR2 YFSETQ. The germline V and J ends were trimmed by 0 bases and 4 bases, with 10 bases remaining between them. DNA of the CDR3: TGCGCCAGCAGCTTGGGGCAGGCGTTCTATGGCTACACCTTC. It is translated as CASSLGQAFYGYTF. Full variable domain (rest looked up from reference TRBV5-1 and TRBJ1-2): KAGVTQTPRYLIKTRGQQVTLSCSPISGHRSVSWYQQTPGQGLQFLFEYFSETQRNKGNFPGRFSGRQFSNSRSEMNVSTLELGDSALYLCASSLGQAFYGYTFGSGTRLTVV.

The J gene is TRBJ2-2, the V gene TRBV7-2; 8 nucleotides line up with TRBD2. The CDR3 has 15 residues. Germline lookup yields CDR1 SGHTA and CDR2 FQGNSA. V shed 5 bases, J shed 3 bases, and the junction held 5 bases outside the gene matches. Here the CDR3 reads CASSHTSGHTGELFF. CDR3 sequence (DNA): TGTGCCAGCAGCCATACTAGCGGACACACCGGGGAGCTGTTTTTT. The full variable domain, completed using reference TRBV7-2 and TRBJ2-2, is GAGVSQSPSNKVTEKGKDVELRCDPISGHTALYWYRQSLGQGLEFLIYFQGNSAPDKSGLPSDRFSAERTGGSVSTLTIQRTQQEDSAVYLCASSHTSGHTGELFFGEGSRLTVL.

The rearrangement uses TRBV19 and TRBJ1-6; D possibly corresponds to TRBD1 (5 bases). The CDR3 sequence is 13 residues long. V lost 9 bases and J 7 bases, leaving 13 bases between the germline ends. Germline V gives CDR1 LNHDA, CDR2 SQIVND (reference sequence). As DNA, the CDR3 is TGTGCCAGCGCGGGGCTGCGGAATTCACCCCTCCACTTT. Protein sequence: CASAGLRNSPLHF. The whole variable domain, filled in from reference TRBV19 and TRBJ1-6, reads DGGITQSPKYLFRKEGQNVTLSCEQNLNHDAMYWYRQDPGQGLRLIYYSQIVNDFQKGDIAEGYSVSREKKESFPLTVTSAQKNPTAFYLCASAGLRNSPLHFGNGTRLTVT.

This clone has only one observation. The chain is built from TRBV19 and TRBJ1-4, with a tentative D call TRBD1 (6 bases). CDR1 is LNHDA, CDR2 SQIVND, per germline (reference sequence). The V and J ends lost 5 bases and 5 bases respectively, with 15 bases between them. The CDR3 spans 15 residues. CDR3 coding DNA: TGTGCCAGTAGTCCCCAGACAGGACCAAATGAAAAACTGTTTTTT. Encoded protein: CASSPQTGPNEKLFF.

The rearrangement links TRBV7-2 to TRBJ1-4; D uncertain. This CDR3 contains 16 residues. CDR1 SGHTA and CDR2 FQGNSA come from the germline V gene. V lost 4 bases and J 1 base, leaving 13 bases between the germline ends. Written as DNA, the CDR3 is TGTGCCAGCAGCTCAACCTCTGGCTTAACTAATGAAAAACTGTTTTTT. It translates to CASSSTSGLTNEKLFF.

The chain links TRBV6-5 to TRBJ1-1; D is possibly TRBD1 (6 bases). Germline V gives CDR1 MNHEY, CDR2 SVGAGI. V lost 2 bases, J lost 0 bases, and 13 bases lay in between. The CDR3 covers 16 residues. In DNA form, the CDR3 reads TGTGCCAGCAGTTACGGCAGGGGAGGGTTGAACACTGAAGCTTTCTTT. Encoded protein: CASSYGRGGLNTEAFF.

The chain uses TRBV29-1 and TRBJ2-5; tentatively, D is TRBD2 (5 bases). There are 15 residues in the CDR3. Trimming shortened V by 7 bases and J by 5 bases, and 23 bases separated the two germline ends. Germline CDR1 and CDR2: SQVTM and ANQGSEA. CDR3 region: CSAGGRLLREETQYF. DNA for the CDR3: TGCAGCGCGGGCGGGCGTTTGCTAAGGGAGGAGACCCAGTACTTC.

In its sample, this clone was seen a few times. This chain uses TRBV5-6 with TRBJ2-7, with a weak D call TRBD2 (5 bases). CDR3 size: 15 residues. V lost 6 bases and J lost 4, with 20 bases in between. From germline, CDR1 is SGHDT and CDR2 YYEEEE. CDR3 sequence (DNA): TGTGCCAGCACCCGGGGAATGGGTTTTAGTTACGAGCAGTACTTC. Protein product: CASTRGMGFSYEQYF.

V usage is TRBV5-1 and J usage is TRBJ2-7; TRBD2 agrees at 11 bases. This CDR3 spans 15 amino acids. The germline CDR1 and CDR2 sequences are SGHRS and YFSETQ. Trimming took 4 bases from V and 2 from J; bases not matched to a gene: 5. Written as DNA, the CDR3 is TGCGCCAGCAGCCCGGGACTAGCGGAACCCTACGAGCAGTACGTC. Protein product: CASSPGLAEPYEQYV.

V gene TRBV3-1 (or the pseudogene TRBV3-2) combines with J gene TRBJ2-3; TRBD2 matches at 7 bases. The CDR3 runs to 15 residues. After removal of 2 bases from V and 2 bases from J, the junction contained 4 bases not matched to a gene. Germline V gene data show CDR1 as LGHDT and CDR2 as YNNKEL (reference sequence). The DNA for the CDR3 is TGTGCCAGCAGCCAACTCGGGACTACCACAGATACGCAGTATTTT. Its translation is CASSQLGTTTDTQYF.

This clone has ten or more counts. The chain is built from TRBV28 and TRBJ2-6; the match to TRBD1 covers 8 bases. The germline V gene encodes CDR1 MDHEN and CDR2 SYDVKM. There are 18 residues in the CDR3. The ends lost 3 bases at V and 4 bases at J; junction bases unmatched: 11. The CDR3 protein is CASSFVGAGGSGANVLTF. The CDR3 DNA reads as TGTGCCAGCAGTTTTGTCGGCGCAGGGGGCTCAGGGGCCAACGTCCTGACTTTC.

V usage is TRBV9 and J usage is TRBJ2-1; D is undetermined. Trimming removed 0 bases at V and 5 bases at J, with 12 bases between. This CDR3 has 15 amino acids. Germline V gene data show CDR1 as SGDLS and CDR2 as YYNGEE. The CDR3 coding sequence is TGTGCCAGCAGCGTAGCACGTGAGAACCACAATGAGCAGTTCTTC. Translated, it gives CASSVARENHNEQFF.

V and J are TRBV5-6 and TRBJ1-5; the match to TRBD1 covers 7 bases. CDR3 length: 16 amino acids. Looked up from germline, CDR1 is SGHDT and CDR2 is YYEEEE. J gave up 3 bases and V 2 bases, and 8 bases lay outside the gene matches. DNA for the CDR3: TGTGCCAGCAGCTTTGGGACAGACCTGATCAATCAGCCCCAGCATTTT. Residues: CASSFGTDLINQPQHF.

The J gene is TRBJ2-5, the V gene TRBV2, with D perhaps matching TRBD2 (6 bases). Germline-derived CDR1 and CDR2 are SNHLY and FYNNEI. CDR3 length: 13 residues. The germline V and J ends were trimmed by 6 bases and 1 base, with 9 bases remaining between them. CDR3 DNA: TGTGCCAGCAGGGGGGGAGGCCAAGAGACCCAGTACTTC. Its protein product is CASRGGGQETQYF.

The CDR3 loop is CASTYEQGANEQFF. The DNA for the CDR3 is TGTGCCAGCACCTACGAGCAGGGTGCCAATGAGCAGTTCTTC. J is TRBJ2-1 and V is TRBV2; possibly TRBD1 for D (5 bases). Germline CDR1 SNHLY, CDR2 FYNNEI. CDR3 length: 14 amino acids. V was trimmed by 7 bases and J by 6 bases, leaving 16 bases between them. The variable domain in full, with the rest retrieved from reference TRBV2 and TRBJ2-1, is EPEVTQTPSHQVTQMGQEVILRCVPISNHLYFYWYRQILGQKVEFLVSFYNNEISEKSEIFDDQFSVERPDGSNFTLKIRSTKLEDSAMYFCASTYEQGANEQFFGPGTRLTVL.

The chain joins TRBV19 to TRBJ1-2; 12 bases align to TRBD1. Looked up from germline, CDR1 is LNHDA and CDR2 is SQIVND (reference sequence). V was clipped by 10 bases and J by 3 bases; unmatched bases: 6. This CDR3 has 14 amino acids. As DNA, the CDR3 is TGTGCCACACAAGGGACAGGGGGCTACTATGGCTACACCTTC. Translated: CATQGTGGYYGYTF.